This T cell receptor (beta chain) was captured by sequencing in a study of Graves' ophthalmopathy and Graves' hyperthyroidism. The CDR3 contains 14 residues. V shed 5 bases and J 2 bases; nucleotides not matched to a gene: 5. This clonotype has a handful of counts. TCR beta CDR3 amplification used RNA transcripts. Investigators did first-round RT-PCR with HTBI primers, then second-round multiplex PCR. TCRdb re-called the multiplex PCR reads through MiXCR, storing one row per CDR3 protein. The repertoire holds more than 1,000,000 distinct CDR3 sequences, with about 35% as singletons. The genes are TRBV12-3 or TRBV12-4 and TRBJ1-2; TRBD1 matches at 7 bases. Input material: peripheral blood or thyroid tissue (not recorded which). The clonotype originates from an adult man with Graves' hyperthyroidism. CDR3 DNA: TGTGCCAGCAGTAAACAGGGGCCCAACTATGGCTACACCTTC. This encodes CASSKQGPNYGYTF.